One T cell receptor (beta chain) is described in this entry. Its cognate antigen is unknown. V trimming: 0 bases; J trimming: 8 bases; junction bases outside the gene matches: 15. The CDR3 is 18 amino acids. CDR1 and CDR2 (germline): LGHNA, YSLEER. The data stem from a study of cytomegalovirus exposure and HLA in healthy donors. Study details: Caucasian-associated ancestry cluster membership applied to around 76% of several hundred genotyped donors.

In the PCR, 60 Vbeta and 13 Jbeta primers were used. As originally analysed: It was a later analysis that counted 83 million or so unique TCR beta chains, of which some 9.9 million were shared. Measured with immunoSEQ multiplex PCR; TCRdb has only the in-frame clones, and not every one. Clone size and V and J calls were adopted from that table, with D and trimming inferred from the DNA. Of over 110,000 clones in the sample, over 75% were seen once. General study points: The study labeled 164 TCR beta chains cytomegalovirus-associated.

J is TRBJ2-1 and V is TRBV4-3; TRBD1 matches at 8 bases. The receptor comes from a male donor in good health and CMV-seronegative. Sequencing was carried out using PBMCs. The CDR3 bases are TGCGCCAGCAGCCAAGATCTCTTGGCAGGGGGCGGAAGGGATGAGCAGTTCTTC. It codes for CASSQDLLAGGGRDEQFF.